Below are 2 T cell receptor beta chains sequenced from a single sample in a study of T cells in Graves' hyperthyroidism and ophthalmopathy. RNA transcripts served as the template for amplifying TCR beta CDR3 regions. The TCR CDR3 first-round RT-PCR relied on the HTBI primer set. TCRdb reprocessed the multiplex PCR reads via MiXCR and lists one record per CDR3 protein. The data show around 620,000 distinct CDR3 sequences, with 15% to 20% seen just once and 3% to 4% held by the top ten. Sequencing was performed on blood. These receptors were collected from a young woman with Graves' hyperthyroidism.

This clonotype was detected a few times. The V call is TRBV28, the J call TRBJ2-1, with 10 bases that match TRBD2. The trim removed 5 bases at V and 5 bases at J, leaving 9 bases unmatched. The germline V gene encodes CDR1 MDHEN and CDR2 SYDVKM. CDR3 length equals 16 residues. CDR3 residues: CASSKAPSGSNNEQFF. The CDR3 DNA sequence: TGTGCCAGCAGTAAGGCCCCTAGCGGGAGTAACAATGAGCAGTTCTTC. The full variable domain, completed using reference TRBV28 and TRBJ2-1, is DVKVTQSSRYLVKRTGEKVFLECVQDMDHENMFWYRQDPGLGLRLIYFSYDVKMKEKGDIPEGYSVSREKKERFSLILESASTNQTSMYLCASSKAPSGSNNEQFFGPGTRLTVL.

This clonotype was seen at least ten times. This chain joins TRBV29-1 and TRBJ2-5; D gene uncertain. Looked up from germline, CDR1 is SQVTM and CDR2 is ANQGSEA. This CDR3 has 11 residues. Trimming took off 4 bases at V and 4 bases at J, with 7 bases between the two ends. The CDR3 protein is CSVGIGETQYF. The CDR3 DNA reads TGCAGCGTTGGGATTGGAGAGACCCAGTACTTC.